This entry is about one T cell receptor beta chain. Antigen unknown. This sample was included in a study of identical twins. General observations from the study: In beta out-of-frame sequences, the excess sharing between twins was weaker.

TCRdb reanalysed the 5' RACE reads using MiXCR and keeps one entry per CDR3 protein. The data contain roughly 1,500,000 distinct CDR3 sequences, under 35% of them singletons. Material: cord blood. The source is a newborn girl in good health.

The CDR3 sequence: CASSLFRQGDTEAFF. The CDR3 coding sequence is TGTGCCAGCAGCTTATTCAGACAGGGGGACACTGAAGCTTTCTTT. The genes are TRBV7-8 and TRBJ1-1, with 9 bases matching TRBD1. CDR3 length equals 15 residues. V lost 2 bases, J lost 3 bases, and 4 bases stayed unmatched. Germline values: CDR1 SGHVS, CDR2 FQNEAQ. The entire variable domain, with the rest obtained from reference TRBV7-8 and TRBJ1-1, is as follows: GAGVSQSPRYKVAKRGQDVALRCDPISGHVSLFWYQQALGQGPEFLTYFQNEAQLDKSGLPSDRFFAERPEGSVSTLKIQRTQQEDSAVYLCASSLFRQGDTEAFFGQGTRLTVV.